This T cell receptor (beta chain) is from a study of prognosis after radiotherapy for stage I lung cancer. Study summary: Patient ages ran from roughly 50 to 95, with a median of 74.5 years, and the group had some 13 men and about 6 women. Study observations and caveats: Patients who developed distant metastases had lower Shannon entropy after stereotactic body radiation therapy.

Peripheral blood, approximately 6 milliliters per draw, was collected at each of two time points. Note on this clonotype: Its antigen remains unknown.

Genomic DNA provided the template from which TCR beta CDR3 was amplified by two-round multiplex PCR. Gene-specific TRBV and TRBJ primers were used in PCR round one. TCRdb independently ran MiXCR on the multiplex PCR reads; one entry per CDR3 protein. The sample holds some 27,000 distinct CDR3 sequences, around 31% seen once. This material consisted of PBMCs, taken before or after stereotactic body radiation therapy (not recorded which). The TCR was taken from a donor aged 50 or older with non-small cell lung cancer.

The CDR3 loop reads CASSAISLRGDLLNTQYF. DNA for the CDR3: TGTGCCAGCAGTGCAATCTCCTTACGGGGGGACCTGCTGAATACCCAGTACTTC. The chain uses TRBV28 and TRBJ2-5, with TRBD2 identical over 7 bases. This CDR3 is 18 amino acids long. From germline, CDR1 is MDHEN and CDR2 SYDVKM. V lost 5 bases, J lost 8 bases, and 23 bases stayed unmatched.